This T cell receptor (beta chain) was captured by sequencing in a study of monozygotic twins with inflammatory bowel disease. After re-calling the 5' RACE reads, TCRdb lists one entry per CDR3 protein, DNA absent. The clone table shows around 200,000 distinct CDR3 sequences, with the ten largest holding less than 2%. The CDR3 contains 14 residues. The V gene's germline CDR1 is LGHDT and CDR2 YNNKEL (reference sequence). The rearrangement joins TRBV3-1 to TRBJ1-2; TCRdb reports TRBD1, a call that lacks DNA to check it against. The clonotype originates from a human donor with ulcerative colitis or Crohn's disease, or a healthy co-twin of an affected twin (not recorded which). Sequenced material: blood. The CDR3: CASSQGTGKAGYTF.